This T cell receptor beta chain was obtained from a study of blood T cell repertoires in COVID-19. Study as a whole: Acute-phase and convalescent COVID-19 samples originated in the United States, Italy and Spain. The cDNA or gDNA used as material had been derived from T cells, B-cell-depleted T cells, or PBMCs.

Original processing methods: Scientists estimated how many nucleated cells there were by amplifying reference gene primers. The repertoire was sequenced with immunoSEQ multiplex PCR; TCRdb's copy has only in-frame clones and lacks some. V, J and clone size are those of that table, while D and trimming were read from the DNA. The sample lists roughly 80,000 clones; about 84% were seen once. For this clone: The same CDR3 arises from other DNA sequences in this sample as well.

Trimming removed 3 bases at V and 1 base at J, with 8 bases between. In germline, CDR1 is MNHEY, CDR2 SMNVEV (reference sequence). The CDR3 contains 14 residues. The gene calls are TRBV27 and TRBJ2-3; D is uncertain. The receptor was isolated from a human donor in a cohort sampled during active COVID-19. Sequencing was done on a sample of peripheral blood. CDR3 amino acids: CASSFSRGTDTQYF. In DNA, the CDR3 is TGTGCCAGCAGTTTCTCCCGGGGCACAGATACGCAGTATTTT.